This T cell receptor beta chain was recorded in a study of blood T cell repertoires in COVID-19. Germline CDR1 is SGHAT and CDR2 is FQNNGV. The CDR3 consists of 13 residues. V lost 5 bases to trimming and J lost 7 bases, with 14 bases between them. Produced via immunoSEQ multiplex PCR; TCRdb's table is partial and in-frame only. The repertoire has 300,000 or so clones, about 90% of them found once; the top ten carry approximately 5.3%. The sequenced sample was PBMCs or T cells enriched from blood (not recorded which). The chain couples TRBV11-2 to TRBJ1-2; tentatively, D is TRBD1 (5 bases). This TCR was recovered from a woman aged 30 to 39 who had recovered from COVID-19. This chain's CDR3 is CASSPAGFGGYTF. The CDR3 nucleotides are TGTGCCAGCAGCCCAGCAGGGTTTGGTGGCTACACCTTC.